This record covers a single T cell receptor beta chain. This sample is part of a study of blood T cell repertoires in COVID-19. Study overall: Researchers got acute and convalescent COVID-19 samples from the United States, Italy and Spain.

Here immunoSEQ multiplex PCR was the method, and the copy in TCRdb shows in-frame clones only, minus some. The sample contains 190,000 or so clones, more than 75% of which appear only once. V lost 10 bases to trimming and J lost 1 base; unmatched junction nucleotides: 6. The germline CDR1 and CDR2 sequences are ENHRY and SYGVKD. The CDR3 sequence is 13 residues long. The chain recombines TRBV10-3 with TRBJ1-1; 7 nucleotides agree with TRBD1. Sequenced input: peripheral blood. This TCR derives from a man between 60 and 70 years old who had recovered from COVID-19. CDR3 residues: CATEEGANTEAFF. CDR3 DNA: TGTGCCACCGAAGAGGGGGCGAACACTGAAGCTTTCTTT.